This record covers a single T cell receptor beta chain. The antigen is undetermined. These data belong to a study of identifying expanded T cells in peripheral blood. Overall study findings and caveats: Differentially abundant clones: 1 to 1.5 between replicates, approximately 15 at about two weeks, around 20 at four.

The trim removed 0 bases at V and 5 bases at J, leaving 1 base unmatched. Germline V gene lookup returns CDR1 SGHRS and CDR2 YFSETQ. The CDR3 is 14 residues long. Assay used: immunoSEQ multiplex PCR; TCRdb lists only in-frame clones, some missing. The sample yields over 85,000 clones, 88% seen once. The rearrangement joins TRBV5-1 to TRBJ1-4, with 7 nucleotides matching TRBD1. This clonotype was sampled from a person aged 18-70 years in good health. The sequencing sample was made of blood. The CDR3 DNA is TGCGCCAGCAGCTTGGGACAGGGAAATGAAAAACTGTTTTTT. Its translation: CASSLGQGNEKLFF.